This record concerns one TCR beta chain sequence. The antigen remains unidentified. Its ends do not fully match the called genes, so a read error is possible. These data are taken from a study of shared clonotypes between healthy human individuals. Whole-study findings and limits: Naive subsets typically showed greater estimated richness than memory subsets. A few donors had around 5.5% of their naive CD4 clonotypes in common.

Repertoires were generated with immunoSEQ multiplex PCR, while TCRdb's copy carries only in-frame clones and drops some. The table lists over 2 million clones, approximately 94% of them singletons. CD8 cells classed as naive were CD45RO-negative and positively selected for CCR7, excluding terminally differentiated effector memory CD45RA+ cells. The CDR3 extends over 13 amino acids. Germline assignment: CDR1 SSHAT and CDR2 FNYEAQ (reference sequence). Specimen: naive CD8+ T cells sorted from blood. The sequence derives from a man younger than 35 in good health. The chain carries TRBV7-7 and TRBJ2-1, with D maybe TRBD2 (6 bases). CDR3 sequence (DNA): TGTGCTAGCAGCCTCACTAGCTTCGATGAGCAGTTCTTC. Protein sequence: CASSLTSFDEQFF.